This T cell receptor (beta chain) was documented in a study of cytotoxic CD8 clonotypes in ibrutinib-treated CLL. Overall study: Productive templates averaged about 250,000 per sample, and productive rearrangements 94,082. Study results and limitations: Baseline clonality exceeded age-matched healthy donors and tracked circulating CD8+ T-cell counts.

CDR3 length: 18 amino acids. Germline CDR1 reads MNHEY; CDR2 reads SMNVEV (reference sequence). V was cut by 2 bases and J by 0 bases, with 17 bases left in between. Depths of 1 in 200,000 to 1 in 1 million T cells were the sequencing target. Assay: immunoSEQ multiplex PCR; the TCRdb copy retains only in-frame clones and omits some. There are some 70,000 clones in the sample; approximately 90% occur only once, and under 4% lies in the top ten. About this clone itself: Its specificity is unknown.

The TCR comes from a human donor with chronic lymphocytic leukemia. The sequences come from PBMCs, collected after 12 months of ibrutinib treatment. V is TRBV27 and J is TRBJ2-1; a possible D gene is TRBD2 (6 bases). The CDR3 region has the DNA TGTGCCAGCAGTTTAGGGCTAGCGCAACCCAGCTCCTACAATGAGCAGTTCTTC. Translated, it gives CASSLGLAQPSSYNEQFF.